This is a list of T cell receptor beta chains from one sample in a study of early T cells in non-severe SARS-CoV-2 infection. TCRdb ran MiXCR on the 5' RACE reads and lists one entry per CDR3 protein. The table lists 35,000 to 40,000 distinct CDR3 sequences, more than 5% of them singletons, with around 7.6% in the top ten. Sequenced material: whole blood. Receptors were obtained from an adult who was a healthcare worker with PCR-confirmed SARS-CoV-2 infection or an uninfected control (not recorded which). CDR3s leave out the opening cysteine and the closing phenylalanine or tryptophan.

v_call: TRBV11-2
j_call: TRBJ1-6
cdr3_aa: ASSHLLTRDSPLH

v_call: TRBV6-2/TRBV6-3
j_call: TRBJ2-5
cdr3_aa: ASSYRAGETQY

v_call: TRBV2
j_call: TRBJ2-3
cdr3_aa: ATTPSTDTQY

v_call: TRBV28
j_call: TRBJ1-3
cdr3_aa: ASRGQGVDTIY

v_call: TRBV5-1
j_call: TRBJ2-1
cdr3_aa: ASSLPGGRGDNEQF

v_call: TRBV19
j_call: TRBJ2-1
cdr3_aa: ASSSLLAGEVGSYNEQF

v_call: TRBV4-3
j_call: TRBJ1-5
cdr3_aa: ASSQDFKVGQPQH

v_call: TRBV6-4
j_call: TRBJ2-6
cdr3_aa: ASSDSWSGANVLT

v_call: TRBV11-2
j_call: TRBJ2-5
cdr3_aa: ASSPREEGWKKETQY

v_call: TRBV20-1
j_call: TRBJ2-7
cdr3_aa: SALRVDRGPSYEQY

v_call: TRBV10-2
j_call: TRBJ2-7
cdr3_aa: ASTSRYSYEQY

v_call: TRBV5-1
j_call: TRBJ1-6
cdr3_aa: ASSEMTGGNSPLH

v_call: TRBV6-6
j_call: TRBJ2-1
cdr3_aa: ASRGTSGSYNEQF

v_call: TRBV6-5
j_call: TRBJ2-5
cdr3_aa: ASSYWGNEETQY

v_call: TRBV11-3
j_call: TRBJ2-5
cdr3_aa: ASSGGGQGRETQY

v_call: TRBV7-6
j_call: TRBJ2-1
cdr3_aa: ASSPFGTSGRSSYNEQF

v_call: TRBV2
j_call: TRBJ1-5
cdr3_aa: ASSEGRNGEPQH

v_call: TRBV11-1
j_call: TRBJ2-1
cdr3_aa: ASSFGGGNEQF

v_call: TRBV7-9
j_call: TRBJ2-2
cdr3_aa: ASTHSGATYTGELF

v_call: TRBV4-1
j_call: TRBJ2-7
cdr3_aa: ASSQGVNYEQY

v_call: TRBV7-2
j_call: TRBJ2-3
cdr3_aa: ASSSDWGRDTQY

v_call: TRBV4-1
j_call: TRBJ2-4
cdr3_aa: ASSHTFPGLAGGRAKNIQY

v_call: TRBV7-2
j_call: TRBJ2-7
cdr3_aa: ASSSVYEQY

v_call: TRBV11-2
j_call: TRBJ1-1
cdr3_aa: ASRLSKRGTGYMNTEAF

v_call: TRBV6-2/TRBV6-3
j_call: TRBJ1-1
cdr3_aa: ASSFRNTEAF

v_call: TRBV7-9
j_call: TRBJ2-7
cdr3_aa: ASSLGSYEQY

v_call: TRBV29-1
j_call: TRBJ2-7
cdr3_aa: SVVGLAERNEQY

v_call: TRBV10-3
j_call: TRBJ2-5
cdr3_aa: AIRPGLGVVETQY

v_call: TRBV6-1
j_call: TRBJ1-1
cdr3_aa: ASSMIRTPPHKDTEAF

v_call: TRBV3-1
j_call: TRBJ2-3
cdr3_aa: ASSHGGTQY

v_call: TRBV30
j_call: TRBJ1-2
cdr3_aa: AWSLSGVGYGYT

v_call: TRBV6-5
j_call: TRBJ1-1
cdr3_aa: ASSYYTPNTEAF

v_call: TRBV12-3/TRBV12-4
j_call: TRBJ1-1
cdr3_aa: ASRIRDGGLTEAF

v_call: TRBV28
j_call: TRBJ2-7
cdr3_aa: ASSLGTGGTDEQY

v_call: TRBV11-3
j_call: TRBJ2-3
cdr3_aa: ASSPRRSSTDTQY

v_call: TRBV5-4
j_call: TRBJ1-2
cdr3_aa: ASSLKGTDGYT

v_call: TRBV4-3
j_call: TRBJ1-1
cdr3_aa: ASSQGSMNTEAF

v_call: TRBV2
j_call: TRBJ2-3
cdr3_aa: ASRTDPAADTQY

v_call: TRBV5-4
j_call: TRBJ1-6
cdr3_aa: ASSPQQGTYSPLH

v_call: TRBV20-1
j_call: TRBJ2-1
cdr3_aa: SAVYDRRVYNEQF

v_call: TRBV6-5
j_call: TRBJ2-7
cdr3_aa: ASSTRQLTYYEQY